This T cell receptor beta chain was observed in a study of blood T cells in healthy people across ages. Broader study findings: Older age coincided with a roughly linear decline in TCR beta diversity per million T cells.

Then a second PCR, running roughly 6 to 12 cycles, was carried out with a sample-barcoded 5' primer and a J-beta primer mix. Each TCR beta cDNA got a 12-nucleotide random molecular identifier. Every sample produced at least 2.5 million CDR3-containing paired-end reads. Via MiXCR, TCRdb re-called the 5' RACE reads, giving one row per CDR3 protein. This sample carries approximately 820,000 distinct CDR3 sequences, 40% to 50% of them seen once, and the ten largest clones take approximately 20%. This clonotype was counted between two and nine times. Its antigen is not known. From germline, CDR1 is DFQATT and CDR2 SNEGSKA (reference sequence). V dropped 6 bases and J dropped 2; count of bases not matched to a gene: 10. CDR3 length: 14 amino acids.

The chain joins TRBV20-1 to TRBJ2-7; TRBD1 aligns across 7 bases. The TCR sequence derives from a man between 60 and 75 years old in good health. Sequencing was carried out using blood. Here the CDR3 reads CSAKGQAIPYEQYF. The CDR3 region has the DNA TGCAGTGCAAAAGGACAGGCAATTCCCTACGAGCAGTACTTC.